A selection of T cell receptor beta chains follows, all from one sample in a study of OX40 agonist ivuxolimab in advanced cancers. The repertoire was sequenced with immunoSEQ multiplex PCR; TCRdb's copy has only in-frame clones and lacks some. The sample shows approximately 74,000 clones, over 75% of them seen only once. Sample: CD4+ or CD8+ T cells sorted from blood, taken in a trial of the OX40 agonist ivuxolimab. The receptors originated from an adult with an advanced solid tumor such as melanoma, head and neck, liver or kidney cancer. Each CDR3 is given without its conserved first and last residue. Part of the rows lack a size; the others show once, few, many or a class for expanded clones.

length: 13; V: TRBV7-8; size: NA; CDR3: ASSLRRGQQSPLH
length: 10; V: TRBV9; size: NA; CDR3: ASSGGGQQNT
length: 11; V: TRBV29-1; size: NA; CDR3: SARAGNTGELF
length: 11; V: TRBV18; size: NA; CDR3: ASSREYQETQY
length: 11; V: TRBV27; size: medium-sized; CDR3: ASSLGTLGKLF
length: 11; V: TRBV5-1; size: few; CDR3: ASSLGVLNEQF
length: 13; V: TRBV6-1; size: once; CDR3: ASRSGQGLVYEQY
length: 11; V: TRBV5-1; size: few; CDR3: ASSLGDGYEQY
length: 14; V: TRBV7-9; size: once; CDR3: ASSGGVQTQLYGYT
length: 13; V: TRBV18; size: NA; CDR3: ASSSQAGSYNEQF
length: 9; V: TRBV6-5; size: NA; CDR3: ASRNTGELF
length: 13; V: TRBV7-9; size: NA; CDR3: ASSETSTSTDTQY
length: 8; V: TRBV2; size: NA; CDR3: ASKSDTQY
length: 15; V: TRBV5-1; size: NA; CDR3: ASSSTALAGGSDTQY
length: 13; V: TRBV19; size: NA; CDR3: ASSIGGTGTDTQY
length: 13; V: TRBV29-1; size: NA; CDR3: SALGLAGVYNEQF
length: 14; V: TRBV5-1; size: NA; CDR3: ASSLAPPDSGNTIY
length: 14; V: TRBV2; size: NA; CDR3: ASSFLSGWDTGELF
length: 14; V: TRBV6-5; size: once; CDR3: ASSYAGGSSYNEQF
length: 10; V: TRBV7-3; size: NA; CDR3: ASSSVTDTQY
length: 13; V: TRBV6-1; size: NA; CDR3: ASSADGAGLDTQY
length: 12; V: TRBV9; size: NA; CDR3: ASSVGQGNQEQF
length: 9; V: TRBV28; size: NA; CDR3: ASSRRYEQY
length: 14; V: TRBV10-3; size: once; CDR3: AISESGAAGSEKLF
length: 14; V: TRBV5-4; size: NA; CDR3: ASSLGDRGHTGELF
length: 12; V: TRBV5-1; size: NA; CDR3: ASSIGTANNEQF
length: 9; V: TRBV14; size: NA; CDR3: ASSRNRDYT
length: 12; V: TRBV7-2; size: NA; CDR3: ASSSDRAPYEQY
length: 15; V: TRBV4-1; size: NA; CDR3: ASSQDGLGASTDTQY
length: 11; V: TRBV30; size: NA; CDR3: AWSPTGNQPQH
length: 18; V: TRBV4-3; size: NA; CDR3: ASSQTRTSGRNQRLYEQY
length: 11; V: TRBV5-6; size: NA; CDR3: ASSSTSNYEQY
length: 13; V: TRBV18; size: few; CDR3: ASSPMRTPQETQY